These T cell receptor beta chains were read from a single sample in a study of blood T cell repertoires in COVID-19. This table comes from immunoSEQ multiplex PCR, and its TCRdb copy is limited to in-frame clones, with some not included. The table records approximately 350,000 clones, roughly four fifths of them present only once. The specimen was PBMCs or T cells enriched from blood (not recorded which). These receptors all stem from a woman between 45 and 65 years old who had recovered from COVID-19. The CDR3 runs from the conserved cysteine through the conserved F or W. The order of the fields is J gene, V gene, D gene, clone size, CDR3 DNA, CDR3 protein. A D gene is named only where the DNA matches it firmly. Clone size is given for some rows only: seen once, a few or many times, or a class if the clone is expanded.

TRBJ1-1 | TRBV19 | . | . | TGTGCCAGTAGTGCAGGGGAACGGGATGAAGCCTTCTTT | CASSAGERDEAFF
TRBJ1-3 | TRBV6-5 | . | few | TGTGCCAGCAGGGTCCGTGAGGGCCTCCTGGACACCATATATTTT | CASRVREGLLDTIYF
TRBJ2-7 | TRBV6-4 | . | . | TGTGCCAGCAGTGACGAGACAGGATCGTACGAGCAGTACTTC | CASSDETGSYEQYF
TRBJ2-1 | TRBV7-2 | . | . | TGTGCCAGCAGCCGTGACAGGCCCGAGGTTAATGAGCAGTTCTTC | CASSRDRPEVNEQFF
TRBJ1-2 | TRBV5-4 | TRBD1 | once | TGTGCCAGCAGCCAAACAGGGGATATAGGCTACACCTTC | CASSQTGDIGYTF
TRBJ1-3 | TRBV5-1 | . | . | TGCGCCAGCAGCGAAGGGGGATCTGGAAACACCATATATTTT | CASSEGGSGNTIYF
TRBJ1-2 | TRBV7-9 | TRBD1 | . | TGTGCCAGCAGCTTCTACGTCACAGGGGGCCATGGCTACACCTTC | CASSFYVTGGHGYTF
TRBJ1-2 | TRBV7-3 | . | . | TGTGCCAGCAGCCTTTCGGCCAGAGGATTCTATGGCTACACCTTC | CASSLSARGFYGYTF
TRBJ1-1 | TRBV11-2 | . | . | TGTGCCAGCAGCTTAGCCGGGGGGAACACTGAAGCTTTCTTT | CASSLAGGNTEAFF
TRBJ1-5 | TRBV6-5 | TRBD1 | . | TGTGCCAGCAGCCCGGGACAGGGGGCAGGTCAGCCCCAGCATTTT | CASSPGQGAGQPQHF
TRBJ2-5 | TRBV2 | . | . | TGTGCCAGCAAAGCCAACCAAGAGACCCAGTACTTC | CASKANQETQYF
TRBJ2-1 | TRBV27 | TRBD1 | . | TGTGCCAGCAGTCCTGTACAGGGGGGCAATGAGCAGTTCTTC | CASSPVQGGNEQFF
TRBJ1-2 | TRBV7-2 | TRBD1 | once | TGTGCCAGCAGCTTAGCCGGGACAGGGGTGGTAAGAGGCTACACCTTC | CASSLAGTGVVRGYTF
TRBJ2-7 | TRBV5-1 | TRBD1 | few | TGCGCCAGCAGCTGGGGAGACAGGGCGTTCTACGAGCAGTACTTC | CASSWGDRAFYEQYF
TRBJ2-2 | TRBV21-1 | . | . | TGTGCCAGCAGCAATGGCCTCTCTGGGGAGCTGTTTTTT | CASSNGLSGELFF
TRBJ1-5 | TRBV19 | . | . | TGTGCCAGTAGTATTCAGGGCTGGAATCAGCCCCAGCATTTT | CASSIQGWNQPQHF
TRBJ1-4 | TRBV6-5 | TRBD1 | . | TGTGCCAGCAGTTCCGGGACAGCGACTAATGAAAAACTGTTTTTT | CASSSGTATNEKLFF
TRBJ1-2 | TRBV19 | TRBD1 | . | TGTGCCAGTAGAGCCACAGGGGACGATGGCTACACCTTC | CASRATGDDGYTF
TRBJ2-7 | TRBV6-2/TRBV6-3 | . | . | TGTGCCAGCAGTTACTCGGACTACTACGAGCAGTACTTC | CASSYSDYYEQYF
TRBJ1-5 | TRBV5-1 | . | . | TGCGCCAGAACAGCGCGACTACCTAGCAATCAGCCCCAGCATTTT | CARTARLPSNQPQHF
TRBJ1-1 | TRBV6-5 | . | . | TGTGCCAGCAGTTTACAACTGAACACTGAAGCTTTCTTT | CASSLQLNTEAFF
TRBJ1-6 | TRBV20-1 | TRBD1 | . | TGCAGTGCTAGGAAGGGACAGCGGCTCCACTTT | CSARKGQRLHF
TRBJ1-1 | TRBV7-9 | . | . | TGTGCACTACGAGGAGGAAACACTGAAGCTTTCTTT | CALRGGNTEAFF
TRBJ1-2 | TRBV6-5 | . | . | TGTGCCAGCAGCCAAGCGCGTGATGACAGCCAGACCTTC | CASSQARDDSQTF
TRBJ2-5 | TRBV6-2/TRBV6-3 | . | . | TGTGCCAGCAGTACTCGACAGCTCTCGGCACGGGAGACCCAGTACTTC | CASSTRQLSARETQYF